The 32 T cell receptor beta chains listed next were all sequenced from one sample in a study of shared clonotypes between healthy human individuals (dated by TCRdb to the early 2020s). The method behind the library was the immunoSEQ multiplex PCR assay. TCRdb provides this immuneACCESS table in a form limited to in-frame rearrangements. Some clones are lacking; in checked studies, under half of them reflect an unresolved V gene, and why the rest are absent is not known. Recorded for this sample are about 560,000 clones; around 78% of them occurred a single time. Around 13% of the sample goes to the ten largest clones. Material for sequencing was PBMCs. These receptors were taken from a woman aged 40 to 50 in good health. Some clones in this sample may be carry-over from other donors' samples.

The chain couples TRBV6-5 to TRBJ2-1; unclear D gene. Germline-derived CDR1 and CDR2 are MNHEY and SVGAGI. The CDR3 is 16 amino acids. V was clipped by 0 bases and J by 5 bases, with 14 bases between them. Here the CDR3 reads CASSYSTVYYNNEQFF. The CDR3 nucleotides read TGTGCCAGCAGTTACTCGACGGTTTACTACAACAATGAGCAGTTCTTC.

The DNA for the CDR3 is TGTGCCAGCATGGCGGGGACAATTAGCACAGATACGCAGTATTTT. This sequence encodes CASMAGTISTDTQYF. The V call is TRBV2, the J call TRBJ2-3; D tentatively reads TRBD1 or TRBD2 (6 bases each). The CDR3 is 15 amino acids. Germline CDR1 reads SNHLY; CDR2 reads FYNNEI. Trimming removed 7 bases at V and 0 bases at J, with 14 bases between. Based on the CDR3 plus reference TRBV2 and TRBJ2-3, the full variable domain is EPEVTQTPSHQVTQMGQEVILRCVPISNHLYFYWYRQILGQKVEFLVSFYNNEISEKSEIFDDQFSVERPDGSNFTLKIRSTKLEDSAMYFCASMAGTISTDTQYFGPGTRLTVL.

The chain joins TRBV14 to TRBJ2-5, with D maybe TRBD2 (5 bases). The germline V gene encodes CDR1 SGHDN and CDR2 FVKESK. Trimming took off 1 base at V and 5 bases at J, with 14 bases between the two ends. This CDR3 has 15 amino acids. The CDR3 spells CASSQVFGMRETQYF. The CDR3 DNA reads TGTGCCAGCAGCCAAGTTTTCGGGATGAGGGAGACCCAGTACTTC.

As regards this clone: This specimen includes other DNA sequences encoding the same CDR3. The chain joins TRBV5-1 to TRBJ2-7; D is ambiguous. V lost 0 bases and J lost 6, with 4 bases in between. This CDR3 contains 11 residues. Per germline, CDR1 SGHRS and CDR2 YFSETQ. CDR3 bases: TGCGCCAGCAGCTTGGAGGGCGAGCAGTACTTC. It codes for CASSLEGEQYF.

This clone has just one count. This likely reflects a read error, since a far larger clone is one base away. The CDR3 does not close with the conserved phenylalanine or tryptophan, likely indicating a read error. V is TRBV9 and J is TRBJ2-3; D may match TRBD1 or TRBD2 (5 bases each). Trimming left V 0 bases short and J 5 bases short, with 13 bases between. CDR3 length equals 15 residues. Looked up from germline, CDR1 is SGDLS and CDR2 is YYNGEE. For the CDR3, the DNA is TGTGCCAGCAGCGTAGAAGGGACGGACGGAGATACGCAGTATCTT. Amino acid sequence: CASSVEGTDGDTQYL.

V and J are TRBV18 and TRBJ2-3; D uncertain. This CDR3 is 15 amino acids long. V lost 5 bases and J lost 1, with 13 bases in between. Looked up from germline, CDR1 is KGHSH and CDR2 is LQKENI. CDR3 loop: CASSSVTVRTDTQYF. The CDR3 region has the DNA TGTGCCAGCTCAAGCGTAACAGTACGCACAGATACGCAGTATTTT.

The chain employs TRBV28 and TRBJ2-7; D is possibly TRBD2 (6 bases). Trimming removed 3 bases at V and 9 bases at J, with 9 bases between. This CDR3 has 11 residues. Per germline, CDR1 MDHEN and CDR2 SYDVKM. This CDR3 reads CASSLGGGQYF. The CDR3 DNA is TGTGCCAGCAGTTTGGGAGGAGGGCAGTACTTC.

This clone was picked up a small number of times. The chain employs TRBV19 and TRBJ2-5; 10 bases match TRBD2. The CDR3 totals 15 residues. V trimming: 5 bases; J trimming: 5 bases; junction bases outside the gene matches: 8. The germline gives CDR1 LNHDA, CDR2 SQIVND (reference sequence). CDR3 in DNA: TGTGCCAGTAGTGAGTCTAGGACTAGCGGTGAGACCCAGTACTTC. Protein: CASSESRTSGETQYF.

This clone was seen a few times. CDR3 sequence (DNA): TGTGCCTGGAGTAAGTGGGGGGGCAATCAGCCCCAGCATTTT. Amino acids: CAWSKWGGNQPQHF. The chain couples TRBV30 to TRBJ1-5, with D perhaps matching TRBD1 (5 bases). The CDR3 contains 14 residues. V gave up 2 bases and J gave up 2 bases, with 10 bases separating them. Germline loops: CDR1 GTSNPN, CDR2 SVGIG (reference sequence).

Concerning this clone: This may come from a read error, since a much larger clone is one base off. The rearrangement joins TRBV5-5 to TRBJ2-3, with D perhaps TRBD1 (6 bases). Germline lookup yields CDR1 SGHKS and CDR2 YYEKEE (reference sequence). The V and J ends lost 3 bases and 0 bases respectively, with 8 bases between them. This CDR3 comprises 14 residues. This chain's CDR3 is CASSSGQSTDTQYF. CDR3 coding DNA: TGTGCCAGCAGCTCCGGACAGAGCACAGATACGCAGTATTTT.

This clone has just one count. The chain carries TRBV6-6 and TRBJ2-7; the D gene is possibly TRBD2 (6 bases). V lost 2 bases and J lost 2, with 7 bases in between. Germline V gene lookup returns CDR1 MNHNY and CDR2 SVGAGI (reference sequence). The CDR3 consists of 13 residues. The CDR3 region has the DNA TGTGCCAGCAGTTACCGGGAGACCTACGAGCAGTACTTC. It yields the protein CASSYRETYEQYF.

The rearrangement uses TRBV28 and TRBJ1-2; weak D call: TRBD1 (5 bases). CDR1 MDHEN and CDR2 SYDVKM come from the germline V gene. The CDR3 has 18 residues. Trimming cost V 2 bases and J 5 bases, with 24 bases left between them. CDR3 in amino acids: CASSLRGTGAGGLYGYTF. The CDR3 nucleotides read TGTGCCAGCAGTTTACGAGGAACTGGGGCAGGAGGGTTATATGGCTACACCTTC.

J is TRBJ1-1 and V is TRBV7-2, with TRBD1 matching 7 bases. Per germline, CDR1 SGHTA and CDR2 FQGNSA. Trimming cost V 3 bases and J 1 base; bases outside gene matches: 5. The length of the CDR3 is 15 residues. CDR3 bases: TGTGCCAGCAGCTTGGAGGACAGGAGGAACACTGAAGCTTTCTTT. It translates to CASSLEDRRNTEAFF.

This clone was observed a handful of times. The J gene is TRBJ1-3, the V gene TRBV7-2, with D uncertain. Trimming took 5 bases from V and 0 from J, leaving 14 bases between them. Germline assignment: CDR1 SGHTA and CDR2 FQGNSA. The CDR3 runs 16 residues. Written as DNA, the CDR3 is TGTGCCAGCAGCCCCGGAGGGCTGAGCTCTGGAAACACCATATATTTT. It translates to CASSPGGLSSGNTIYF.

This sequence joins TRBV28 and TRBJ2-1; TRBD2 agrees at 15 bases. Germline CDR1 is MDHEN and CDR2 is SYDVKM. Unmatched junction bases numbered 4, after V lost 6 bases and J lost 7 bases. The CDR3 spans 15 residues. This CDR3 reads CASSVGLAGGNEQFF. For the CDR3, the DNA is TGTGCCAGCAGCGTCGGACTAGCGGGAGGGAATGAGCAGTTCTTC.

The chain combines TRBV5-5 with TRBJ2-7, with 9 bases that match TRBD1. Unmatched junction bases numbered 9, after V lost 5 bases and J lost 0 bases. The V gene's germline CDR1 is SGHKS and CDR2 YYEKEE (reference sequence). The CDR3 contains 16 residues. The CDR3 protein is CASSPTGGASSYEQYF. CDR3 in DNA: TGTGCCAGCAGTCCTACAGGGGGCGCGTCCTCCTACGAGCAGTACTTC.

With regard to this clone: Distinct nucleotide sequences in the sample also encode this CDR3. The rearrangement uses TRBV11-2 and TRBJ2-1; either TRBD1 or TRBD2 may fit D (5 bases each). Trimming removed 1 base from V and 6 bases from J, with 10 bases in between. There are 14 residues in the CDR3. Germline assignment: CDR1 SGHAT and CDR2 FQNNGV. The chain's CDR3 is CASSLGGTTNEQFF. CDR3 nucleotides: TGTGCCAGCAGCTTAGGAGGGACCACCAATGAGCAGTTCTTC.

This clone was seen just once. This sequence joins TRBV29-1 and TRBJ2-2, with D tentatively TRBD2 (5 bases). CDR3 length: 12 amino acids. The V and J ends lost 5 bases and 7 bases respectively, with 11 bases between them. Germline V lookup: CDR1 SQVTM, CDR2 ANQGSEA. CDR3 DNA: TGCAGCGTTAGGAGGTCCGGCGGGGAGCTGTTTTTT. Translation gives CSVRRSGGELFF.

J is TRBJ2-7 and V is TRBV7-9; D is undetermined. Trimming cost V 1 base and J 3 bases, with 7 bases left between them. Germline CDR1 is SEHNR and CDR2 is FQNEAQ (reference sequence). The CDR3 extends over 13 amino acids. CDR3 DNA: TGTGCCAGCAGCTTAGTCACGGGCTACGAGCAGTACTTC. It encodes CASSLVTGYEQYF.

The genes are TRBV6-5 and TRBJ2-7; 8 bases map to TRBD1. Trimming took 3 bases from V and 1 from J; bases not matched to a gene: 5. Looked up from germline, CDR1 is MNHEY and CDR2 is SVGAGI. The CDR3 covers 15 residues. The CDR3 loop reads CASSYSQGASYEQYF. The CDR3 DNA is TGTGCCAGCAGTTATTCGCAGGGGGCTTCCTACGAGCAGTACTTC.

Note on this clone: A single base separates this from a much larger clone, so it may be a read error. The sample holds other DNA sequences that translate to the same CDR3. This chain's CDR3 is CARSSGGTDTQYF. In DNA, the CDR3 is TGTGCCCGATCTAGCGGAGGCACAGATACGCAGTACTTT. The chain recombines TRBV30 with TRBJ2-3, with TRBD2 matching 7 bases. The CDR3 length is 13 residues. Looked up from germline, CDR1 is GTSNPN and CDR2 is SVGIG (reference sequence).

The chain links TRBV2 to TRBJ1-2; D gene uncertain. The germline V and J ends were trimmed by 6 bases and 7 bases, with 12 bases remaining between them. Per the germline V gene, CDR1 is SNHLY and CDR2 is FYNNEI. The CDR3 is made up of 12 amino acids. The CDR3 sequence is CASRGQLGGYTF. DNA for the CDR3: TGTGCCAGCAGGGGCCAGCTTGGTGGCTACACCTTC.

This clone was detected a few times. The chain is built from TRBV5-5 and TRBJ1-6; 7 nucleotides line up with TRBD1. This CDR3 spans 14 amino acids. CDR1 is SGHKS, CDR2 YYEKEE, per germline (reference sequence). With 0 bases clipped from V and 8 bases from J, the junction kept 2 bases outside the gene matches. DNA of the CDR3: TGTGCCAGCAGCTTGGGGGACAGTTATTCACCCCTCCACTTT. This translates into CASSLGDSYSPLHF.

This clone has at least ten counts. This chain uses TRBV11-2 with TRBJ1-3; tentatively, D is TRBD1 (6 bases). CDR1 is SGHAT, CDR2 FQNNGV, per germline. Trimming pared 5 bases from V and 8 bases from J, leaving 13 bases between. The CDR3 consists of 13 residues. The CDR3 loop reads CASSRTRGDTIYF. In nucleotides, the CDR3 is TGTGCCAGCAGCCGCACCAGGGGAGACACCATATATTTT.

This chain joins TRBV6-5 and TRBJ2-2; D may be TRBD2 (5 bases). The germline V and J ends were trimmed by 0 bases and 5 bases, with 10 bases remaining between them. The CDR3 runs to 15 residues. Germline CDR1 is MNHEY and CDR2 is SVGAGI. The CDR3 sequence is CASSYSRLRTGELFF. CDR3 coding DNA: TGTGCCAGCAGTTACTCGAGACTAAGGACCGGGGAGCTGTTTTTT.

V usage is TRBV6-1 and J usage is TRBJ1-1; TRBD1 might be the D (6 bases). There are 14 residues in the CDR3. CDR1 and CDR2 (germline): MNHNS, SASEGT. V was trimmed by 10 bases and J by 1 base, leaving 16 bases between them. The CDR3, as DNA: TGTGCCACCCTAGCCCCGGGGGCGAACACTGAAGCTTTCTTT. Its translation is CATLAPGANTEAFF.

This clone has a single count. This chain joins TRBV19 and TRBJ1-2, with D tentatively TRBD1 (6 bases). The CDR3 is 15 amino acids. The germline V gene has CDR1 LNHDA and CDR2 SQIVND (reference sequence). The V and J ends lost 5 bases and 5 bases respectively, with 18 bases between them. The CDR3 DNA is TGTGCCAGTAGTGCTACAGGGATCCCACCTTATGGCTACACCTTC. Translating gives CASSATGIPPYGYTF.

J is TRBJ2-4 and V is TRBV11-2; 10 nucleotides align to TRBD2. Germline values: CDR1 SGHAT, CDR2 FQNNGV. The V segment lost 6 bases and the J segment 2 bases; nucleotides outside the gene matches: 7. The CDR3 is 16 amino acids. CDR3 bases: TGTGCCAGCAGGCGTCTAGCGGGAGTATCCAAAAACATTCAGTACTTC. Residues: CASRRLAGVSKNIQYF.

About this clone itself: Here the CDR3 omits its conserved ending phenylalanine or tryptophan, so a read error is the likely source. Because the CDR3's place on the DNA is in doubt, the DNA is left out and the CDR3 is given as listed by TCRdb. The rearrangement links TRBV6-1 to TRBJ2-7; the table's D call of TRBD1 was not tested on the DNA. The CDR3 spans 12 residues, counting both ends. Germline lookup yields CDR1 MNHNS and CDR2 SASEGT. CDR3 loop: CASSVHRDSFFI.

Note on this clone: Distinct nucleotide sequences in the sample also encode this CDR3. This chain links TRBV6-5 with TRBJ1-1; D remains ambiguous. This CDR3 has 13 amino acids. The V end lost 2 bases, the J end lost 1 base, and 5 bases lay between the germline ends. The germline gives CDR1 MNHEY, CDR2 SVGAGI. CDR3 nucleotide sequence: TGTGCCAGCAGTTACCGGGGGAACACTGAAGCTTTCTTT. Protein product: CASSYRGNTEAFF.

The V call is TRBV5-1, the J call TRBJ2-3, with D tentatively TRBD1 or TRBD2 (5 bases each). This CDR3 has 15 residues. Trimming removed 5 bases from V and 1 base from J, with 14 bases in between. Germline V gene data show CDR1 as SGHRS and CDR2 as YFSETQ. CDR3 coding DNA: TGCGCCAGCAGTCAAGGGGACCCGGGCACAGATACGCAGTATTTT. Residues: CASSQGDPGTDTQYF.

This clone came up once. V is TRBV6-6 and J is TRBJ2-3, with D perhaps matching TRBD2 (5 bases). There are 12 residues in the CDR3. V was pared by 5 bases and J by 6 bases, with 9 bases between. Looked up from germline, CDR1 is MNHNY and CDR2 is SVGAGI (reference sequence). CDR3 residues: CASSSGPDTQYF. The CDR3 bases are TGTGCCAGCAGTAGCGGCCCCGATACGCAGTATTTT.